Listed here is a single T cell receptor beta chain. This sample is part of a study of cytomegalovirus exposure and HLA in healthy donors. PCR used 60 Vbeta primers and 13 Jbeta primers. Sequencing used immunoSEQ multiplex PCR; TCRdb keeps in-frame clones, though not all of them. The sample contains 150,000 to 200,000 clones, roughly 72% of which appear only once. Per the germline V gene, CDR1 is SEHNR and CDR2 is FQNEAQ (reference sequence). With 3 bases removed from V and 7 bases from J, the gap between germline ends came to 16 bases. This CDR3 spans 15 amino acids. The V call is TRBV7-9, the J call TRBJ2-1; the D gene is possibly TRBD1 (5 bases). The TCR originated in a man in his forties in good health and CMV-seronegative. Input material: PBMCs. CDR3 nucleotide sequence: TGTGCCAGCAGCTTGTGGGGCTCCGATGATAATGAGCAGTTCTTC. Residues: CASSLWGSDDNEQFF.